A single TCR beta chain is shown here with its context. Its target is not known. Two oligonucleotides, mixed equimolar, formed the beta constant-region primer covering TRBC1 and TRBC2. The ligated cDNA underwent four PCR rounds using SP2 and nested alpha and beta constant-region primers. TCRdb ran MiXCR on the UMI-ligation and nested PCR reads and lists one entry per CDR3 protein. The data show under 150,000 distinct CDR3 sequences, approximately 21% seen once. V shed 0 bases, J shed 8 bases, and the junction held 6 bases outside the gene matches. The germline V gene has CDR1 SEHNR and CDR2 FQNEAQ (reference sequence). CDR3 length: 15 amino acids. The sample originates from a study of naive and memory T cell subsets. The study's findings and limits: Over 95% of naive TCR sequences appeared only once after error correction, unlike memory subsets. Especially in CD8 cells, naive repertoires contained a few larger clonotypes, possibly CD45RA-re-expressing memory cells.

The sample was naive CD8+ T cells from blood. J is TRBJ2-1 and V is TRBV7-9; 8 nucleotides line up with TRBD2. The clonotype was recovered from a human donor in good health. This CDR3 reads CASSLAAGGRDEQFF. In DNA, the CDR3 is TGTGCCAGCAGCTTAGCTGCGGGGGGACGGGATGAGCAGTTCTTC.